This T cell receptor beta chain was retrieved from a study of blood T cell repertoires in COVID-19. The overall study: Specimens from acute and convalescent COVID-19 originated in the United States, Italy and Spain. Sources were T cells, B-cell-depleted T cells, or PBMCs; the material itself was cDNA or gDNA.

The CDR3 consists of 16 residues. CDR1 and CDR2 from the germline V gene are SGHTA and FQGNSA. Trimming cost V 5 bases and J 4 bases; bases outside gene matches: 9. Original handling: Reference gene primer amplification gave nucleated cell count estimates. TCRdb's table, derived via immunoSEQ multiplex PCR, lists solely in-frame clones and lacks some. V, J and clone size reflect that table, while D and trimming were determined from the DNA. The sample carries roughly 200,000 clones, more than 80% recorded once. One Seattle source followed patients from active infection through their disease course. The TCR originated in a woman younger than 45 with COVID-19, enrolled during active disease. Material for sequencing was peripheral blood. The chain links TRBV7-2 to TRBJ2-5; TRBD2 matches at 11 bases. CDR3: CASSPLGLAGLETQYF. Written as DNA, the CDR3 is TGTGCCAGCAGCCCCCTCGGACTAGCGGGTCTAGAGACCCAGTACTTC.